This entry concerns a single TCR beta chain. Methods used by the authors: The assay estimated nucleated cells by amplifying reference gene primers. Clones were read by immunoSEQ multiplex PCR, and TCRdb kept only the in-frame ones, dropping some. For V, J and clone size, that table is used; D and trimming come from the DNA. The top ten clones hold roughly 1.2% of a sample with over 300,000 clones, approximately 88% of them seen once. These data originate in a study of blood T cell repertoires in COVID-19. The sequence derives from a man aged 35 to 55 with acute or convalescent COVID-19. The material sequenced was peripheral blood.

The CDR3 DNA reads as TGTGCCAGCAGTTCACCCGGACAGGGGAGTACCGAGCAGTACTTC. Translation gives CASSSPGQGSTEQYF. The chain has TRBV28 and TRBJ2-7; the match to TRBD1 covers 9 bases. Germline V gene sequence: CDR1 MDHEN, CDR2 SYDVKM. This CDR3 has 15 residues. The V and J ends lost 4 bases and 6 bases, in that order; junction bases with no gene match: 10. The complete variable domain, with remaining parts taken from reference TRBV28 and TRBJ2-7, reads DVKVTQSSRYLVKRTGEKVFLECVQDMDHENMFWYRQDPGLGLRLIYFSYDVKMKEKGDIPEGYSVSREKKERFSLILESASTNQTSMYLCASSSPGQGSTEQYFGPGTRLTVT.